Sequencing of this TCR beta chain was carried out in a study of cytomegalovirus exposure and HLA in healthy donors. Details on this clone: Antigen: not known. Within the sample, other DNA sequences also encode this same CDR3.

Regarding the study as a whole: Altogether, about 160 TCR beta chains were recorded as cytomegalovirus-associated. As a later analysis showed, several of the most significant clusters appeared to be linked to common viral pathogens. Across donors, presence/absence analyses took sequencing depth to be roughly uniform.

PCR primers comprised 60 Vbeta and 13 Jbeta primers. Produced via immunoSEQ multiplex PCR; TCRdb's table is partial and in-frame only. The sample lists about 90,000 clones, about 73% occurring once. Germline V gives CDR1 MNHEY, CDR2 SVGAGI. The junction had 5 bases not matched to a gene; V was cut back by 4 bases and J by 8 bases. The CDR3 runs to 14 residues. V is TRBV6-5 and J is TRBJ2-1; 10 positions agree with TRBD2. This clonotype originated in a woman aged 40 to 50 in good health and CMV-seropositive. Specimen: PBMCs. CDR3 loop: CASSLSGRADEQFF. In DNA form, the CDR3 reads TGTGCCAGCAGTTTGAGCGGGAGGGCAGATGAGCAGTTCTTC.